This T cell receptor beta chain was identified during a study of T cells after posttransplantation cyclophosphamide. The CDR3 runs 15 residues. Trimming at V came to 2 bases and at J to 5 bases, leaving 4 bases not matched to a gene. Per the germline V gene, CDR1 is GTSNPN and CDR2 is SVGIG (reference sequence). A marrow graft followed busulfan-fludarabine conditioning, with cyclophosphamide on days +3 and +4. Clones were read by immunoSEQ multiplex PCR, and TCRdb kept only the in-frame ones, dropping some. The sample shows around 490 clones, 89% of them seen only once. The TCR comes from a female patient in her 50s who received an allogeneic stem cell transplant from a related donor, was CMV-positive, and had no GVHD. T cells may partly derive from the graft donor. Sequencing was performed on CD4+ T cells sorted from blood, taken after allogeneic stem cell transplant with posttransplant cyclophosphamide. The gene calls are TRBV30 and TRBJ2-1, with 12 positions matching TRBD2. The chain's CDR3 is CAWSRTSGRNNEQFF. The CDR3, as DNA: TGTGCCTGGAGTAGAACTAGCGGGAGGAACAATGAGCAGTTCTTC.